This record covers a single T cell receptor beta chain. Its cognate antigen is unknown. The record originates from a study of shared clonotypes between healthy human individuals. The CDR3 covers 15 residues. V was clipped by 4 bases and J by 1 base; unmatched bases: 7. Germline V CDR1 and CDR2: KGHSH, LQKENI. Running of the assay took place at deep level. The assay was immunoSEQ multiplex PCR, and TCRdb's table has in-frame clones only and misses some. Of about 2.4 million clones in the sample, over 85% are singletons; the top ten hold roughly 0.15%. Study results and limitations: Represented diversity (both genetic and exposure-history) was limited by the small number of donors.

Sequencing used naive CD4+ T cells sorted from blood. Sample subset: CD45RA+ positively selected. The chain couples TRBV18 to TRBJ2-7; 7 nucleotides match TRBD2. The receptor's source is a man aged 18 to 35 in good health. CDR3: CASSRAGDPSYEQYF. CDR3 coding DNA: TGTGCCAGCTCACGGGCGGGAGATCCTTCCTACGAGCAGTACTTC.